The next 25 T cell receptor beta chains were all read from a single sample in a study of Graves' ophthalmopathy and Graves' hyperthyroidism. RNA transcripts served as template for amplifying TCR beta CDR3 sequences. HTBI primers served in a first-round RT-PCR, which a second-round multiplex PCR followed. MiXCR was run by TCRdb on the multiplex PCR reads, yielding one entry per CDR3 protein. The data show hundreds of thousands of distinct CDR3 sequences, 22% seen once. What was sequenced was peripheral blood. The source is a woman aged 18 to 35 with stable Graves' hyperthyroidism. Some clones in this sample may be carry-over from other donors' samples.

V and J are TRBV5-1 and TRBJ2-5; 12 nucleotides agree with TRBD1. The germline CDR1 and CDR2 sequences are SGHRS and YFSETQ. The junction had 4 bases not matched to a gene; V was cut back by 4 bases and J by 0 bases. The CDR3 runs to 16 residues. The CDR3 DNA sequence: TGCGCCAGCAGCCCCGGGACAGGGGGCTACCAAGAGACCCAGTACTTC. Its protein product is CASSPGTGGYQETQYF.

This clonotype was seen repeatedly, ten times or more. The chain carries TRBV12-3 or TRBV12-4 and TRBJ2-4; D remains unclear. The ends were cut back, 3 bases at V and 0 bases at J, with 15 bases in the middle. This CDR3 is 17 amino acids long. The CDR3 DNA sequence: TGTGCCAGCAGTTTTCTCGGCAGGACCCTAGCCAAAAACATTCAGTACTTC. Translating gives CASSFLGRTLAKNIQYF.

This clonotype has just a few counts. A clone one base away is much larger, so this may be a read error. The chain employs TRBV5-1 and TRBJ2-7; D remains unclear. This CDR3 spans 14 amino acids. The germline V gene has CDR1 SGHRS and CDR2 YFSETQ. Trimming shortened V by 7 bases and J by 3 bases, and 17 bases separated the two germline ends. The CDR3: CASAADGANYEQYV. The CDR3 coding sequence is TGCGCCAGCGCGGCTGACGGAGCAAACTACGAGCAGTACGTC.

This clonotype was recorded at least ten times. V gene TRBV2 combines with J gene TRBJ2-7; a possible D gene is TRBD2 (6 bases). The CDR3 extends over 14 amino acids. The germline V gene has CDR1 SNHLY and CDR2 FYNNEI. Trimming took off 4 bases at V and 2 bases at J, with 12 bases between the two ends. The CDR3 nucleotides read TGTGCCAGCAGTGTCTCAGCGGGCACCTACGAGCAGTACTTC. Its protein is CASSVSAGTYEQYF.

This clonotype was seen at least ten times. The chain employs TRBV2 and TRBJ1-2; a possible D gene is TRBD1 (6 bases). The CDR3 loop spans 14 amino acids. V shed 7 bases and J shed 0 bases, with 12 bases lying between them. Looked up from germline, CDR1 is SNHLY and CDR2 is FYNNEI. DNA of the CDR3: TGTGCCAGCATTCCGGACAGCTCTAACTATGGCTACACCTTC. It yields the protein CASIPDSSNYGYTF.

In its sample, this clonotype was seen a few times. The J gene is TRBJ2-4, the V gene TRBV28; D unclear. The CDR3 has 15 amino acids. Germline lookup yields CDR1 MDHEN and CDR2 SYDVKM. The germline V and J ends were trimmed by 6 bases and 0 bases, with 12 bases remaining between them. The CDR3 bases are TGTGCCAGCAGCCATTTTCCACTAGCCAAAAACATTCAGTACTTC. As protein: CASSHFPLAKNIQYF. The complete variable domain, with remaining parts taken from reference TRBV28 and TRBJ2-4, reads DVKVTQSSRYLVKRTGEKVFLECVQDMDHENMFWYRQDPGLGLRLIYFSYDVKMKEKGDIPEGYSVSREKKERFSLILESASTNQTSMYLCASSHFPLAKNIQYFGAGTRLSVL.

This chain joins TRBV29-1 and TRBJ2-2; perhaps D is TRBD1 or TRBD2 (5 bases each). The CDR3 spans 16 residues. Trimming left V 0 bases short and J 3 bases short, with 14 bases between. Looked up from germline, CDR1 is SQVTM and CDR2 is ANQGSEA. The CDR3 region is CSVEEIWGMDTGELFF. CDR3 coding DNA: TGCAGCGTTGAAGAAATTTGGGGGATGGACACCGGGGAGCTGTTTTTT.

The chain combines TRBV11-2 with TRBJ2-5; perhaps TRBD2 as D (7 bases). This CDR3 region has 15 residues. Germline CDR1 is SGHAT and CDR2 is FQNNGV. V dropped 1 base and J dropped 5 bases, with 14 bases sitting between them. CDR3 sequence reads: CASSLVGGPWETQYF. The CDR3 DNA reads TGTGCCAGCAGCTTAGTGGGGGGGCCATGGGAGACCCAGTACTTC.

This clonotype has ten or more counts. The chain joins TRBV6-1 to TRBJ1-2; 10 nucleotides agree with TRBD1. The CDR3 runs 14 residues. V lost 7 bases and J lost 4; bases outside the gene matches: 6. The germline CDR1 and CDR2 sequences are MNHNS and SASEGT. The CDR3 protein is CASTRGQGIYGYTF. CDR3 nucleotides: TGTGCCAGCACCAGGGGACAGGGGATCTATGGCTACACCTTC.

The gene calls are TRBV12-3 or TRBV12-4 and TRBJ2-5; D gene unclear. This CDR3 has 14 amino acids. The V gene lost 2 bases and the J gene lost 1 base, with 8 bases spanning the gap. CDR3 sequence: CASSLRRIQETQYF. The CDR3 region has the DNA TGTGCCAGCAGTTTACGACGGATCCAAGAGACCCAGTACTTC.

This clonotype has only a few counts. The chain is built from TRBV5-1 and TRBJ1-1; tentatively, D is TRBD1 (6 bases). Trimming left V 8 bases short and J 1 base short, with 15 bases between. CDR3 length: 14 amino acids. Germline lookup yields CDR1 SGHRS and CDR2 YFSETQ. The CDR3 nucleotides are TGCGCCAGTCAACCAACAGGGCCGAACACTGAAGCTTTCTTT. Protein product: CASQPTGPNTEAFF.

The genes are TRBV12-3 or TRBV12-4 and TRBJ2-2; D is possibly TRBD1 (6 bases). The CDR3 contains 15 residues. V was cut by 5 bases and J by 7 bases, with 17 bases left in between. CDR3 residues: CASSGTRRAVGELFF. DNA of the CDR3: TGTGCCAGCAGTGGGACACGTAGGGCTGTCGGGGAGCTGTTTTTT.

This clonotype has a count of ten or more. The V and J genes are TRBV2 and TRBJ2-7, with D perhaps TRBD1 or TRBD2 (6 bases each). CDR3 length: 12 residues. V dropped 11 bases and J dropped 5 bases, with 16 bases sitting between them. Germline CDR1 is SNHLY and CDR2 is FYNNEI. The chain's CDR3 is CAGGQFQDEQYF. The CDR3 nucleotides are TGTGCCGGGGGGCAGTTCCAGGACGAGCAGTACTTC.

In its sample, this clonotype was seen many times. The chain uses TRBV12-3 or TRBV12-4 and TRBJ1-5; the D is unclear. This CDR3 has 15 residues. Trimming removed 5 bases from V and 5 bases from J, with 16 bases in between. In DNA, the CDR3 is TGTGCCAGCAGTCTTTCTGGCCTAAGGGATCAGCCCCAGCATTTT. It encodes CASSLSGLRDQPQHF.

The chain employs TRBV20-1 and TRBJ1-2, with D maybe TRBD1 (5 bases). Trimming left V 6 bases short and J 5 bases short, with 10 bases between. The CDR3 spans 11 residues. CDR1 is DFQATT and CDR2 is SNEGSKA in the germline V gene (reference sequence). In nucleotides, the CDR3 is TGCAGTGCCACCGGGGGTTATGGCTACACCTTC. This translates into CSATGGYGYTF.

Ten or more counts support this clonotype. The chain has TRBV12-3 or TRBV12-4 and TRBJ1-1; no clear D gene. Trimming left V 3 bases short and J 3 bases short, with 11 bases between. The CDR3 contains 14 residues. DNA of the CDR3: TGTGCCAGCAGTTTTTCCGGGATTTACACTGAAGCTTTCTTT. Its protein product is CASSFSGIYTEAFF.

There are many counts of this clonotype. The rearrangement joins TRBV3-1 to TRBJ1-2, with D possibly being TRBD1 (6 bases). The germline CDR1 and CDR2 sequences are LGHDT and YNNKEL (reference sequence). Trimming took off 3 bases at V and 2 bases at J, with 16 bases between the two ends. The CDR3 extends over 16 amino acids. CDR3 coding DNA: TGTGCCAGCAGCCACCCGGAGACAGGCCCCAACTATGGCTACACCTTC. This gives the protein CASSHPETGPNYGYTF. Full variable domain (rest looked up from reference TRBV3-1 and TRBJ1-2): DTAVSQTPKYLVTQMGNDKSIKCEQNLGHDTMYWYKQDSKKFLKIMFSYNNKELIINETVPNRFSPKSPDKAHLNLHINSLELGDSAVYFCASSHPETGPNYGYTFGSGTRLTVV.

At least ten counts were recorded for this clonotype. This rearrangement joins TRBV20-1 to TRBJ1-1; TRBD1 agrees at 8 bases. This CDR3 comprises 15 residues. Germline CDR1 and CDR2: DFQATT and SNEGSKA (reference sequence). V shed 6 bases, J shed 4 bases, and the junction held 13 bases outside the gene matches. This CDR3 is CSAHTGGMMSTEAFF. The CDR3 DNA follows: TGCAGTGCACACACAGGGGGTATGATGAGCACTGAAGCTTTCTTT.

This sequence joins TRBV4-1 and TRBJ1-2; D uncertain. Germline assignment: CDR1 MGHRA and CDR2 YSYEKL. CDR3 length: 15 amino acids. Trimming cost V 4 bases and J 5 bases, with 17 bases left between them. The chain's CDR3 is CASSRNLPDKYGYTF. The CDR3 DNA is TGCGCCAGCAGCCGGAACCTCCCTGATAAGTATGGCTACACCTTC.

This clonotype was counted many times. J is TRBJ1-1 and V is TRBV15, with TRBD1 identical over 8 bases. V was pared by 5 bases and J by 8 bases, with 10 bases of the junction left unmatched. Germline values: CDR1 LNHNV, CDR2 YYDKDF (reference sequence). This CDR3 has 14 amino acids. The CDR3 sequence: CATSPGTGDQEAFF. As DNA, the CDR3 is TGTGCCACCAGCCCCGGGACAGGTGACCAAGAAGCTTTCTTT.

In its sample, this clonotype was seen a few times. The V and J genes are TRBV2 and TRBJ2-5; D is possibly TRBD2 (6 bases). CDR1 and CDR2 from the germline V gene are SNHLY and FYNNEI. V lost 6 bases and J 3 bases, leaving 20 bases between the germline ends. CDR3 length equals 16 residues. CDR3: CASRDRGGSGEETQYF. DNA for the CDR3: TGTGCCAGCAGGGACCGAGGAGGGAGTGGTGAAGAGACCCAGTACTTC.

The V call is TRBV12-3 or TRBV12-4, the J call TRBJ1-3, with D perhaps TRBD1 (6 bases). V lost 3 bases to trimming and J lost 0 bases, with 9 bases between them. There are 15 residues in the CDR3. The CDR3 sequence is CASSFWGASGNTIYF. The DNA of the CDR3 is TGTGCCAGCAGTTTCTGGGGGGCCTCTGGAAACACCATATATTTT.

This clonotype has more than one count but fewer than ten. The chain recombines TRBV20-1 with TRBJ2-3; the D gene is possibly TRBD2 (6 bases). Germline V gives CDR1 DFQATT, CDR2 SNEGSKA (reference sequence). CDR3 size: 16 residues. The V and J ends lost 2 bases and 8 bases respectively, with 23 bases between them. The CDR3, as DNA: TGCAGTGCTAGAACTTACGACGGAGGGGCAACTGCTACGCAGTATTTT. Protein sequence: CSARTYDGGATATQYF.

V is TRBV24-1 and J is TRBJ1-2; possible D gene TRBD1, 5 bases. Germline assignment: CDR1 KGHDR and CDR2 SFDVKD. CDR3 length equals 15 residues. V was pared by 3 bases and J by 4 bases, with 14 bases between. In DNA form, the CDR3 reads TGTGCCACCAGTGATCAGGGAAGCGGCGCCTATGGCTACACCTTC. It codes for CATSDQGSGAYGYTF.

This clonotype has ten or more counts. V is TRBV12-3 or TRBV12-4 and J is TRBJ1-1, with unresolved D. The length of the CDR3 is 16 residues. Trimming took off 6 bases at V and 1 base at J, with 18 bases between the two ends. The CDR3 region has the DNA TGTGCCAGCAGAATCGTGGGGTGGGGAAAGAACACTGAAGCTTTCTTT. Amino acids: CASRIVGWGKNTEAFF.